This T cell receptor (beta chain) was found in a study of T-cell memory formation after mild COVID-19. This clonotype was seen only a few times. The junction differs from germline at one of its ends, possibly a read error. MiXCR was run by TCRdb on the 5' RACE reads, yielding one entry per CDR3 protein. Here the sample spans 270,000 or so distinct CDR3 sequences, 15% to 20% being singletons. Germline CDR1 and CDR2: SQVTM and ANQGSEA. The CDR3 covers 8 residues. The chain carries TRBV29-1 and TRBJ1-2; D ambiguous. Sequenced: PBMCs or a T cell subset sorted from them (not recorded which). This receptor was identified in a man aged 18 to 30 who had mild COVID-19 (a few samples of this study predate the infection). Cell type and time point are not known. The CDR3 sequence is CSDGGHLF. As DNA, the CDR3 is TGCAGCGATGGCGGTCACCTCTTC.